This TCR beta chain comes out of a study of T cell repertoires in cytomegalovirus infection. Study details: The authors relied on CMV epitopes, both recently identified HLA-C-restricted and well-studied HLA-B-restricted. Based on public TCR beta signatures, there were indications of CMV infection and of a matching HLA type.

This clonotype showed up just a few times. The target antigen is unknown. TCRdb redid the calling of the reads with MiXCR, one entry per CDR3 protein. The sample lists 200,000 to 250,000 distinct CDR3 sequences, about 40% seen once, with approximately 59% in the top ten. V gave up 6 bases and J gave up 4 bases, with 19 bases separating them. Looked up from germline, CDR1 is SNHLY and CDR2 is FYNNEI. CDR3 size: 15 residues. The rearrangement joins TRBV2 to TRBJ2-7; perhaps D is TRBD1 or TRBD2 (5 bases each). This TCR came from a human donor in good health (CMV status not recorded). Some clones in this sample may be carry-over from other donors' samples. The sample in question was CD8+ T cells from cultured PBMCs, obtained from culture after CMV antigen stimulation. The CDR3 sequence is CASRGTSGLRYEQYF. CDR3 DNA sequence: TGTGCCAGCAGGGGGACGTCCGGACTGCGATACGAGCAGTACTTC.